This T cell receptor beta chain was sequenced for a study of T cell responses to AZD1222 COVID-19 vaccine. TCRdb's table, derived via immunoSEQ multiplex PCR, lists solely in-frame clones and lacks some. The sample includes approximately 150,000 clones, more than 85% of them seen just once. V shed 3 bases, J shed 0 bases, and the junction held 13 bases outside the gene matches. The CDR3 covers 19 residues. Germline V CDR1 and CDR2: MNHNS, SASEGT. This TCR came from an adult in good health. This specimen consisted of peripheral blood, obtained on day 0 of AZD1222 vaccination. V usage is TRBV6-1 and J usage is TRBJ2-5; TRBD2 agrees at 10 bases. The CDR3 bases are TGTGCCAGCAGTGAGAAGCGAGGTAGCGGGGGGCCCAACCAAGAGACCCAGTACTTC. Translation: CASSEKRGSGGPNQETQYF.